This is a list of T cell receptor beta chains from one sample in a study of T cell responses to AZD1222 COVID-19 vaccine. The data were produced by immunoSEQ multiplex PCR, yet TCRdb's version contains in-frame clones alone and is incomplete. The sample holds under 130,000 clones, 88% seen once. This material consisted of peripheral blood, taken on day 0 of AZD1222 vaccination. Receptors were obtained from an adult in good health. The conserved cysteine and the conserved F or W are not part of the CDR3 here. A D gene is named only where the DNA matches it firmly. Clone size is not always given. Where it is, it says once, few, many or a class for expanded clones.

clone size,V gene,D gene,CDR3 protein
NA,TRBV24-1,NA,ATSDPGPVEETQY
NA,TRBV5-4,TRBD1,ASSLERGRNTEAF
NA,TRBV3-1/TRBV3-2,TRBD2,ASSQGTRDPYEQY
few,TRBV3-1/TRBV3-2,NA,ASSLNGRGLYGYT
NA,TRBV9,TRBD2,ASSGTSGRDTQY
NA,TRBV24-1,NA,ATSDPALHEQF
NA,TRBV6-5,NA,ASSRIAGAYEQY
medium-sized,TRBV30,NA,AWSTPVDGYSPLH
NA,TRBV14,NA,ASSPSWGTFYGYT
NA,TRBV6-5,NA,ASSTDREQF
NA,TRBV9,TRBD2,ASDIAGGNEQF
NA,TRBV6-2/TRBV6-3,TRBD2,ASSPLAGLVNGELF
NA,TRBV13,NA,ASSVAHPYNEQF
NA,TRBV7-2,TRBD1,ASTRDSQETQY
NA,TRBV6-5,NA,ASSYSREYEQY
NA,TRBV7-8,TRBD2,ASLIQLAGGPKF
NA,TRBV7-6,NA,ASSTRDTRSDTQY